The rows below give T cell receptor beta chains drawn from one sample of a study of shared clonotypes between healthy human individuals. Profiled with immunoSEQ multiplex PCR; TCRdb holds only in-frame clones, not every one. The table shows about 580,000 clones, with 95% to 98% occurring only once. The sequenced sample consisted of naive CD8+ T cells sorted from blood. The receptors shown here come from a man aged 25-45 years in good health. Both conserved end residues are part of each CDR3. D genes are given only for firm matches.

CDR3: CASSPGIEDPNTEAFF
J: TRBJ1-1
D: NA
V: TRBV5-1

CDR3: CASSTHPGRSKAGRNQPQHF
J: TRBJ1-5
D: NA
V: TRBV10-2

CDR3: CASSQESPVLAGPNEQFF
J: TRBJ2-1
D: TRBD2
V: TRBV4-2

CDR3: CASSSAPGYEQYF
J: TRBJ2-7
D: NA
V: TRBV5-6

CDR3: CASSFESGAWNEQFF
J: TRBJ2-1
D: TRBD2
V: TRBV27

CDR3: CACHDRDGANTEAFF
J: TRBJ1-1
D: TRBD1
V: TRBV30

CDR3: CASSLTALAVNEQFF
J: TRBJ2-1
D: TRBD2
V: TRBV7-3

CDR3: CASSYFGQGDYEQYF
J: TRBJ2-7
D: TRBD1
V: TRBV19

CDR3: CASSFSGGGDTEAFF
J: TRBJ1-1
D: TRBD1
V: TRBV11-2

CDR3: CAWSVGDSYEQYF
J: TRBJ2-7
D: TRBD1
V: TRBV30

CDR3: CASSPDSYPYQETQYF
J: TRBJ2-5
D: NA
V: TRBV11-2

CDR3: CASSSAGQVYEQYF
J: TRBJ2-7
D: TRBD1
V: TRBV27

CDR3: CASSFTGANVLTF
J: TRBJ2-6
D: NA
V: TRBV27

CDR3: CASSPRERGFSYNEQFF
J: TRBJ2-1
D: TRBD2
V: TRBV11-1

CDR3: CASSLGEIIPQHF
J: TRBJ1-5
D: NA
V: TRBV6-1

CDR3: CASSAPTGLWSGYTF
J: TRBJ1-2
D: TRBD1
V: TRBV9

CDR3: CAISEGAGGFETQYF
J: TRBJ2-5
D: TRBD2
V: TRBV10-3

CDR3: CAIRTGLYETQYF
J: TRBJ2-5
D: TRBD1
V: TRBV6-6

CDR3: CASSSLGGIRNEKLFF
J: TRBJ1-4
D: NA
V: TRBV7-6

CDR3: CASTKASSYEQYF
J: TRBJ2-7
D: NA
V: TRBV6-1

CDR3: CASSPTGPNTEAFF
J: TRBJ1-1
D: NA
V: TRBV27

CDR3: CASSSLPGSYEQYF
J: TRBJ2-7
D: NA
V: TRBV7-6